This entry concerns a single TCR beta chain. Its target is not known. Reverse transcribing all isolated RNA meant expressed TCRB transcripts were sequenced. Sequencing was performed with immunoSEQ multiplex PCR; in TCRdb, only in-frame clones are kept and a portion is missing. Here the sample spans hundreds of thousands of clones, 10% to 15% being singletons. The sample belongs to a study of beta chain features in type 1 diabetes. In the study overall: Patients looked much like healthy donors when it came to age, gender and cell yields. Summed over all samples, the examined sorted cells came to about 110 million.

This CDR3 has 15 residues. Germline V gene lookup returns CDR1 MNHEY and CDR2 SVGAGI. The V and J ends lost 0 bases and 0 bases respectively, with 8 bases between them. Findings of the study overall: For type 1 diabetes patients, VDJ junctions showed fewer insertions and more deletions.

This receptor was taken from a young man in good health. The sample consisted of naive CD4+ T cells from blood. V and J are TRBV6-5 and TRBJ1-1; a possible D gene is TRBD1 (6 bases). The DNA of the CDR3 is TGTGCCAGCAGTTACTCGGACAGTGTGAACACTGAAGCTTTCTTT. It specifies CASSYSDSVNTEAFF.